This T cell receptor (beta chain) was observed in a study of T cell responses to AZD1222 COVID-19 vaccine. Across the study: Second-dose schedules of about 4 or about 12 weeks were combined.

As for this clone: Its antigen is currently unknown.

Deletions cut 5 bases from V and 3 bases from J, with 8 bases between. Germline CDR1 and CDR2: LNHDA and SQIVND (reference sequence). The CDR3 runs to 13 residues. Points from the study as a whole: CD4 TCRs associated with vaccination spanned spike, dominating at 160-218 and 743-854.

Libraries were prepared by immunoSEQ multiplex PCR; TCRdb keeps only in-frame clonotypes and omits some of them. The table shows roughly 120,000 clones, with roughly 88% occurring only once. The starting material was peripheral blood, obtained on day 0 of AZD1222 vaccination. This TCR was sampled from an adult in good health. This rearrangement joins TRBV19 to TRBJ2-1, with D uncertain. Written as DNA, the CDR3 is TGTGCCAGTAGTGACTCACGCTACAATGAGCAGTTCTTC. This gives the protein CASSDSRYNEQFF.